Below, 15 T cell receptor beta chains from the same sample are listed, as sequenced in a study of T-cell memory formation after mild COVID-19. Via MiXCR, TCRdb re-called the 5' RACE reads, giving one row per CDR3 protein. The table lists under 450,000 distinct CDR3 sequences, approximately 15% of them singletons, with about 22% in the top ten. Sequencing was carried out using PBMCs or a T cell subset sorted from them (not recorded which). The source is a man between 18 and 35 years old who had mild COVID-19 (a few samples of this study predate the infection). Cell type and time point are not known.

The sample holds a few counts of this clonotype. The V gene is TRBV4-1, the J gene TRBJ1-4; a possible D gene is TRBD1 (6 bases). CDR1 and CDR2 (germline): MGHRA, YSYEKL. This CDR3 spans 18 amino acids. Trimming took 1 base from V and 7 from J, leaving 22 bases between them. The CDR3, as DNA: TGCGCCAGCAGCCAAGCCTTCGGCGCGGCAGGGGAGGGTGAAAAACTGTTTTTT. Translating it yields CASSQAFGAAGEGEKLFF.

The sample holds a few counts of this clonotype. This chain connects TRBV11-2 to TRBJ2-7; TRBD2 agrees at 8 bases. V dropped 6 bases and J dropped 1; count of bases not matched to a gene: 5. From germline, CDR1 is SGHAT and CDR2 FQNNGV. The CDR3 is made up of 14 amino acids. The CDR3 DNA follows: TGTGCCAGCAGATCGCAGCGGGGGTCCTACGAGCAGTACTTC. Translated, it gives CASRSQRGSYEQYF.

The chain employs TRBV28 and TRBJ2-2; possibly TRBD2 for D (6 bases). The CDR3 runs to 15 residues. The V gene's germline CDR1 is MDHEN and CDR2 SYDVKM. Trimming removed 2 bases at V and 4 bases at J, with 11 bases between. The CDR3 bases are TGTGCCAGCAGTTTAGGCGGGGCTACCACCGGGGAGCTGTTTTTT. Its translation is CASSLGGATTGELFF.

This clonotype came up many times. The rearrangement joins TRBV4-2 to TRBJ2-7, with D possibly being TRBD1 (5 bases). Trimming pared 0 bases from V and 3 bases from J, leaving 12 bases between. CDR1 and CDR2 from the germline V gene are LGHNA and YNFKEQ. This CDR3 contains 15 residues. The CDR3 sequence: CASSQDLGELYEQYF. CDR3 sequence (DNA): TGTGCCAGCAGCCAAGATCTAGGGGAACTCTACGAGCAGTACTTC.

This CDR3 is CASSLGRSSSYNEQFF. The CDR3 DNA reads TGCGCCAGCAGCTTGGGCAGGTCGAGCTCCTACAATGAGCAGTTCTTC. V is TRBV5-1 and J is TRBJ2-1; D gene uncertain. CDR1 is SGHRS, CDR2 YFSETQ, per germline. V was shortened by 0 bases and J by 0 bases, with 10 bases between the two germline ends. This CDR3 region has 16 residues.

The table lists this clonotype with many counts. The J gene is TRBJ2-4, the V gene TRBV29-1; D is ambiguous. The germline V gene has CDR1 SQVTM and CDR2 ANQGSEA. V was shortened by 0 bases and J by 6 bases, with 12 bases between the two germline ends. This CDR3 comprises 14 residues. CDR3 loop: CSVEDETLGNIQYF. CDR3 bases: TGCAGCGTTGAAGATGAAACCTTGGGAAACATTCAGTACTTC.

V gene TRBV5-1 combines with J gene TRBJ2-3; D is ambiguous. Germline V CDR1 and CDR2: SGHRS, YFSETQ. This CDR3 comprises 15 residues. V was trimmed by 0 bases and J by 3 bases, leaving 11 bases between them. This CDR3 is CASSLVSAGTDTQYF. The CDR3 nucleotides are TGCGCCAGCAGCTTGGTAAGCGCTGGTACAGATACGCAGTATTTT. The complete variable domain, with remaining parts taken from reference TRBV5-1 and TRBJ2-3, reads KAGVTQTPRYLIKTRGQQVTLSCSPISGHRSVSWYQQTPGQGLQFLFEYFSETQRNKGNFPGRFSGRQFSNSRSEMNVSTLELGDSALYLCASSLVSAGTDTQYFGPGTRLTVL.

This clonotype has a handful of counts. The V and J genes are TRBV6-5 and TRBJ2-2, with 9 bases that match TRBD1. CDR3 size: 13 residues. CDR1 is MNHEY, CDR2 SVGAGI, per germline. V shed 8 bases and J 6 bases; nucleotides not matched to a gene: 4. Written as DNA, the CDR3 is TGTGCCAGCCACAGGGGGCTAGCCGGGGAGCTGTTTTTT. This gives the protein CASHRGLAGELFF.

The V and J genes are TRBV25-1 and TRBJ2-5, with D uncertain. Germline V gene lookup returns CDR1 MGHDK and CDR2 SYGVNS. Between the trimmed V and J ends, which lost 1 base and 4 bases, there was a span of 7 bases. The CDR3 totals 13 residues. CDR3 residues: CASSESPRETQYF. For the CDR3, the DNA is TGTGCCAGCAGTGAATCGCCCAGAGAGACCCAGTACTTC. Full variable domain (missing parts from reference TRBV25-1 and TRBJ2-5): EADIYQTPRYLVIGTGKKITLECSQTMGHDKMYWYQQDPGMELHLIHYSYGVNSTEKGDLSSESTVSRIRTEHFPLTLESARPSHTSQYLCASSESPRETQYFGPGTRLLVL.

In its sample, this clonotype was seen a few times. The chain links TRBV5-1 to TRBJ2-3, with D possibly TRBD2 on 6 matching bases. CDR1 and CDR2 from the germline V gene are SGHRS and YFSETQ. V was shortened by 3 bases and J by 0 bases, with 8 bases between the two germline ends. The CDR3 is 14 amino acids. This CDR3 reads CASSSGESTDTQYF. The DNA for the CDR3 is TGCGCCAGCAGCTCGGGGGAAAGCACAGATACGCAGTATTTT.

This clonotype was counted at least ten times. V gene TRBV5-1 combines with J gene TRBJ2-1, with D possibly matching TRBD2 (5 bases). From germline, CDR1 is SGHRS and CDR2 YFSETQ. V lost 4 bases and J lost 0, with 14 bases in between. The CDR3 contains 16 residues. DNA of the CDR3: TGCGCCAGCAGCCTCGGCCCGGGGAGCTCCTACAATGAGCAGTTCTTC. Protein product: CASSLGPGSSYNEQFF.

This chain uses TRBV9 with TRBJ1-1; D gene unclear. V lost 0 bases, J lost 2 bases, and 8 bases lay in between. The CDR3 totals 14 residues. Germline V gene data show CDR1 as SGDLS and CDR2 as YYNGEE. DNA for the CDR3: TGTGCCAGCAGCGTAGTTAGCGGCAACACTGAAGCTTTCTTT. Translating gives CASSVVSGNTEAFF.

This clonotype was recorded many times. The J gene is TRBJ2-3, the V gene TRBV5-1; no clear D. Germline lookup yields CDR1 SGHRS and CDR2 YFSETQ. V shed 4 bases and J shed 2 bases, with 8 bases lying between them. The CDR3 is 13 amino acids. The chain's CDR3 is CASSPQYTDTQYF. The CDR3 DNA is TGCGCCAGCAGCCCGCAATACACAGATACGCAGTATTTT.

The table lists this clonotype with a few counts. The rearrangement uses TRBV5-5 and TRBJ2-2; the D gene could be TRBD1 or TRBD2 (5 bases each). Deletions cut 5 bases from V and 0 bases from J, with 8 bases between. The germline gives CDR1 SGHKS, CDR2 YYEKEE (reference sequence). This CDR3 is 14 amino acids long. The CDR3 sequence is CASSMGANTGELFF. The CDR3 nucleotides are TGTGCCAGCAGTATGGGGGCGAACACCGGGGAGCTGTTTTTT.

This clonotype showed up many times. The chain combines TRBV6-5 with TRBJ2-1, with D perhaps assigned TRBD1 or TRBD2 (5 bases each). The V gene lost 5 bases and the J gene lost 9 bases, with 20 bases spanning the gap. Germline V gives CDR1 MNHEY, CDR2 SVGAGI. The CDR3 runs to 15 residues. CDR3 DNA sequence: TGTGCCAGCAGTCACCCCTCTGAGTACGGGGCTGAGCAGTTCTTC. Protein product: CASSHPSEYGAEQFF.